This T cell receptor (beta chain) emerged from a study of shared clonotypes between healthy human individuals. At a deep level, the assay was run. The assay was immunoSEQ multiplex PCR, and TCRdb's table has in-frame clones only and misses some. The repertoire holds more than 1,200,000 clones, with 97% to 99% as singletons. This clone has only one observation. Each of the donors was a healthy adult who was HIV-negative and had not had a recent acute infection or vaccination. The germline CDR1 and CDR2 sequences are SGHDN and FVKESK. The V and J ends lost 4 bases and 6 bases respectively, with 15 bases between them. CDR3 length: 15 amino acids.

The receptor was isolated from a man under 40 in good health. V and J are TRBV14 and TRBJ2-2; D is possibly TRBD1 (5 bases). Sequencing was carried out using naive CD4+ T cells sorted from blood. Documented subset: CD45RA+ positively selected. CDR3 amino acids: CASSPTAGYAGELFF. Written as DNA, the CDR3 is TGTGCCAGCAGCCCAACAGCAGGGTATGCCGGGGAGCTGTTTTTT.